Below, 29 T cell receptor beta chains from the same sample are listed, as sequenced in a study of early T cells in non-severe SARS-CoV-2 infection. TCRdb recomputed calls from the 5' RACE reads with MiXCR, one row per CDR3 protein. The sample carries around 82,000 distinct CDR3 sequences, roughly 15% recorded once. The sample comprised whole blood. These TCRs come from an adult who was a healthcare worker with PCR-confirmed SARS-CoV-2 infection or an uninfected control (not recorded which).

This clonotype was counted at least ten times. The chain carries TRBV12-3 or TRBV12-4 and TRBJ1-1; D not resolved. V was clipped by 6 bases and J by 5 bases, with 13 bases between them. The CDR3 runs 13 residues. In DNA, the CDR3 is TGTGCCAGCAGCAACCTACCTCAGACTGAAGCTTTCTTT. It is translated as CASSNLPQTEAFF.

The J gene is TRBJ1-1, the V gene TRBV19; 8 positions agree with TRBD1. The trim removed 10 bases at V and 6 bases at J, leaving 10 bases unmatched. The CDR3 has 13 residues. Germline values: CDR1 LNHDA, CDR2 SQIVND (reference sequence). This CDR3 is CATYWTGRAEAFF. The CDR3 nucleotides read TGTGCCACCTACTGGACAGGGCGGGCTGAAGCTTTCTTT.

The chain combines TRBV5-1 with TRBJ2-2; tentative D call: TRBD2 (5 bases). Deletions cut 1 base from V and 4 bases from J, with 23 bases between. Germline V CDR1 and CDR2: SGHRS, YFSETQ. This CDR3 region has 19 residues. CDR3 bases: TGCGCCAGCAGCTTGCGGGTACATTTGGAGAGGGCTTCCACCGGGGAGCTGTTTTTT. Its translation is CASSLRVHLERASTGELFF.

This clonotype came up a few times. The chain combines TRBV6-5 with TRBJ2-7, with D possibly matching TRBD2 (6 bases). Germline CDR1 reads MNHEY; CDR2 reads SVGAGI. The CDR3 has 13 amino acids. Trimming removed 0 bases from V and 7 bases from J, with 10 bases in between. The CDR3 bases are TGTGCCAGCAGTTACTCGGAGGGAGCGGAGCAGTACGTC. Translation: CASSYSEGAEQYV.

With respect to this clonotype: No conserved phenylalanine or tryptophan is present at the end of the CDR3, so a read error is the likely explanation. The chain carries TRBV20-1 and TRBJ1-5; unclear D gene. The germline V gene has CDR1 DFQATT and CDR2 SNEGSKA (reference sequence). V was shortened by 0 bases and J by 1 base, with 13 bases between the two germline ends. The CDR3 runs 16 residues. In nucleotides, the CDR3 is TGCAGTGCTAGAGATGCGACCCGAGGGAGCAATCAGCCCCAGCATTTA. The encoded protein is CSARDATRGSNQPQHL.

This clonotype has a handful of counts. V is TRBV5-6 and J is TRBJ2-1, with D uncertain. Between the trimmed V and J ends, which lost 1 base and 8 bases, there was a span of 4 bases. This CDR3 region has 11 residues. Germline V lookup: CDR1 SGHDT, CDR2 YYEEEE. CDR3 region: CASSLRYEQFF. CDR3 DNA: TGTGCCAGCAGCTTGCGTTATGAGCAGTTCTTC. Based on the CDR3 plus reference TRBV5-6 and TRBJ2-1, the full variable domain is DAGVTQSPTHLIKTRGQQVTLRCSPKSGHDTVSWYQQALGQGPQFIFQYYEEEERQRGNFPDRFSGHQFPNYSSELNVNALLLGDSALYLCASSLRYEQFFGPGTRLTVL.

In its sample, this clonotype was seen a few times. CDR3 sequence reads: CASSQTGGTQPQHF. The CDR3 DNA sequence: TGTGCCAGCAGCCAGACAGGGGGGACTCAGCCCCAGCATTTT. The chain carries TRBV12-3 or TRBV12-4 and TRBJ1-5, with 9 bases fitting TRBD1. The CDR3 has 14 amino acids. V was clipped by 6 bases and J by 6 bases; unmatched bases: 6.

This chain links TRBV20-1 with TRBJ1-1; possible D gene TRBD1, 6 bases. V gave up 6 bases and J gave up 4 bases, with 9 bases separating them. This CDR3 spans 11 amino acids. CDR1 is DFQATT, CDR2 SNEGSKA, per germline (reference sequence). CDR3 amino acids: CSAGTFTEAFF. DNA for the CDR3: TGCAGTGCCGGGACATTCACTGAAGCTTTCTTT.

The chain links TRBV7-6 to TRBJ1-4; 7 positions agree with TRBD1. The length of the CDR3 is 16 residues. V shed 2 bases and J 7 bases; nucleotides not matched to a gene: 10. The germline V gene has CDR1 SGHVS and CDR2 FNYEAQ. The CDR3 here is CASSLPLEGGGEKLFF. The DNA of the CDR3 is TGTGCCAGCAGCTTACCCCTGGAAGGGGGCGGTGAAAAACTGTTTTTT.

This clonotype was found a few times. The chain couples TRBV7-3 to TRBJ2-3; 8 positions agree with TRBD1. Germline lookup yields CDR1 SGHTA and CDR2 FQGTGA. V dropped 2 bases and J dropped 1; count of bases not matched to a gene: 5. The CDR3 totals 16 residues. In DNA, the CDR3 is TGTGCCAGCAGCTTAGACAGGGGTTGGGGCACAGATACGCAGTATTTT. Encoded protein: CASSLDRGWGTDTQYF.

Ten or more counts support this clonotype. Here the CDR3 reads CSARRVGGRGNQPQHF. CDR3 coding DNA: TGCAGTGCTAGACGTGTCGGGGGCAGGGGCAATCAGCCCCAGCATTTT. V is TRBV20-1 and J is TRBJ1-5; weak D call: TRBD1 (6 bases). Germline CDR1 and CDR2: DFQATT and SNEGSKA (reference sequence). The CDR3 sequence is 16 residues long. With 2 bases removed from V and 2 bases from J, the gap between germline ends came to 16 bases.

The chain recombines TRBV6-6 with TRBJ2-2; no definite D call. This CDR3 is 19 amino acids long. With 0 bases removed from V and 5 bases from J, the gap between germline ends came to 22 bases. CDR1 is MNHNY, CDR2 SVGAGI, per germline (reference sequence). CDR3 in DNA: TGTGCCAGCAGTTACTCGGCATTGCACTCGCGGATAGGAACCGGGGAGCTGTTTTTT. Protein product: CASSYSALHSRIGTGELFF.

In this sample, this clonotype turned up a few times. The V call is TRBV7-7, the J call TRBJ2-3; a weak D match, TRBD2 (5 bases). The CDR3 length is 15 residues. Germline V CDR1 and CDR2: SSHAT, FNYEAQ (reference sequence). Trimming shortened V by 2 bases and J by 4 bases, and 13 bases separated the two germline ends. The CDR3 loop reads CASSLFYPGSDTQYF. The CDR3 bases are TGTGCCAGCAGCTTATTTTACCCGGGGTCAGATACGCAGTATTTT.

This clonotype occurred many times. The chain links TRBV7-2 to TRBJ2-2; the D gene is possibly TRBD2 (6 bases). The V end lost 3 bases, the J end lost 8 bases, and 19 bases lay between the germline ends. CDR1 is SGHTA, CDR2 FQGNSA, per germline. The CDR3 covers 16 residues. CDR3 DNA: TGTGCCAGCAGCTTTGTACTAGCACCAATAAGGGGGGAGCTGTTTTTT. Its translation is CASSFVLAPIRGELFF. The variable domain in full, completed from reference TRBV7-2 and TRBJ2-2, reads GAGVSQSPSNKVTEKGKDVELRCDPISGHTALYWYRQSLGQGLEFLIYFQGNSAPDKSGLPSDRFSAERTGGSVSTLTIQRTQQEDSAVYLCASSFVLAPIRGELFFGEGSRLTVL.

This clonotype turned up a few times. The chain employs TRBV11-2 and TRBJ2-5; D perhaps matches TRBD1 (6 bases). V dropped 4 bases and J dropped 6 bases, with 15 bases sitting between them. This CDR3 spans 14 amino acids. CDR1 and CDR2 from the germline V gene are SGHAT and FQNNGV. The CDR3 coding sequence is TGTGCCAGCAGCTCCTACAGGGAAGGGAAGACCCAGTACTTC. Amino acids: CASSSYREGKTQYF.

This clonotype occurred a few times. The chain recombines TRBV5-1 with TRBJ2-1; 8 bases map to TRBD2. Germline lookup yields CDR1 SGHRS and CDR2 YFSETQ. The CDR3 contains 14 residues. The ends lost 3 bases at V and 5 bases at J; junction bases unmatched: 4. The CDR3 DNA sequence: TGCGCCAGCAGCTCAGGGACTAGAAACAATGAGCAGTTCTTC. Translated, it gives CASSSGTRNNEQFF.

The chain recombines TRBV5-4 with TRBJ2-5; D unresolved. The germline V and J ends were trimmed by 1 base and 0 bases, with 4 bases remaining between them. CDR3 length: 13 amino acids. CDR1 SGHNT and CDR2 YYREEE come from the germline V gene (reference sequence). The CDR3 reads CASSLRHQETQYF. The CDR3 DNA follows: TGTGCCAGCAGCTTGCGCCACCAAGAGACCCAGTACTTC.

The chain uses TRBV3-1 and TRBJ2-3; maybe TRBD1 (6 bases). CDR3 length equals 12 residues. Germline CDR1 reads LGHDT; CDR2 reads YNNKEL (reference sequence). V gave up 5 bases and J gave up 7 bases, with 10 bases separating them. The DNA of the CDR3 is TGTGCCAGCAGCGAACAGGGATATACGCAGTATTTT. It translates to CASSEQGYTQYF.

With respect to this clonotype: A junction end diverges from the germline sequence, so it may reflect a read error. The chain has TRBV25-1 and TRBJ2-2; 8 bases agree with TRBD2. Germline loops: CDR1 MGHDK, CDR2 SYGVNS. This CDR3 has 16 amino acids. CDR3 in amino acids: CASSESSGGNTGEPFF. The CDR3 region has the DNA TGTGCCAGCAGTGAATCCTCGGGGGGGAACACCGGGGAGCCGTTTTTT. Combining the CDR3 with reference TRBV25-1 and TRBJ2-2 gives the whole variable domain EADIYQTPRYLVIGTGKKITLECSQTMGHDKMYWYQQDPGMELHLIHYSYGVNSTEKGDLSSESTVSRIRTEHFPLTLESARPSHTSQYLCASSESSGGNTGEPFFGEGSRLTVL.

This clonotype appeared many times. This chain links TRBV11-3 with TRBJ2-1; D uncertain. Germline V gene sequence: CDR1 SGHNT, CDR2 YENEEA. CDR3 length: 13 residues. Between the trimmed V and J ends, which lost 4 bases and 5 bases, there was a span of 9 bases. The CDR3 spells CASSSRGHNEQFF. Here the CDR3 DNA reads TGTGCCAGCAGCTCGAGAGGACACAATGAGCAGTTCTTC.

This chain joins TRBV4-1 and TRBJ2-2; D remains unclear. The germline V gene encodes CDR1 MGHRA and CDR2 YSYEKL. The CDR3 runs to 14 residues. Trimming cost V 0 bases and J 4 bases, with 6 bases left between them. The CDR3 protein is CASSQDFVTGELFF. CDR3 nucleotide sequence: TGCGCCAGCAGCCAAGATTTCGTCACCGGGGAGCTGTTTTTT.

This clonotype came up many times. The chain joins TRBV7-3 to TRBJ2-3, with 12 positions matching TRBD2. Germline values: CDR1 SGHTA, CDR2 FQGTGA. The trim removed 5 bases at V and 7 bases at J, leaving 7 bases unmatched. This CDR3 has 15 residues. The chain's CDR3 is CASSPGTSGPNTQYF. DNA of the CDR3: TGTGCCAGCAGCCCTGGGACTAGCGGGCCGAATACGCAGTATTTT.

CDR3 loop: CASSHDGQGMTEAFF. The CDR3, as DNA: TGTGCCAGCAGTCACGACGGACAGGGGATGACTGAAGCTTTCTTT. The chain has TRBV6-5 and TRBJ1-1; 9 bases are a match to TRBD1. Germline CDR1 and CDR2: MNHEY and SVGAGI. J lost 5 bases, V lost 5 bases, and 9 bases had no gene match. The CDR3 covers 15 residues.

This clonotype was seen many times. The V call is TRBV5-6, the J call TRBJ2-5; D is unresolved. The ends were cut back, 5 bases at V and 1 base at J, with 12 bases in the middle. Germline CDR1 reads SGHDT; CDR2 reads YYEEEE. The CDR3 contains 14 residues. The CDR3, as DNA: TGTGCCAGCAGTCGACTCCAGCTCCAAGAGACCCAGTACTTC. This encodes CASSRLQLQETQYF.

A few counts support this clonotype. The V and J genes are TRBV2 and TRBJ2-3; D tentatively reads TRBD1 or TRBD2 (5 bases each). There are 15 residues in the CDR3. Germline V gives CDR1 SNHLY, CDR2 FYNNEI. V was cut by 6 bases and J by 5 bases, with 18 bases left in between. The CDR3 DNA reads as TGTGCCAGCAGCTCCGGGACCCCGAGGAGAGATACGCAGTATTTT. This codes for CASSSGTPRRDTQYF.

This clonotype was seen ten or more times. This chain connects TRBV5-1 to TRBJ2-3; D remains ambiguous. Trimming left V 0 bases short and J 3 bases short, with 2 bases between. This CDR3 comprises 12 residues. Germline loops: CDR1 SGHRS, CDR2 YFSETQ. The CDR3 coding sequence is TGCGCCAGCAGCTTGGCGACAGATACGCAGTATTTT. Protein product: CASSLATDTQYF. The full variable domain, with the rest looked up from reference TRBV5-1 and TRBJ2-3, is KAGVTQTPRYLIKTRGQQVTLSCSPISGHRSVSWYQQTPGQGLQFLFEYFSETQRNKGNFPGRFSGRQFSNSRSEMNVSTLELGDSALYLCASSLATDTQYFGPGTRLTVL.

The chain is built from TRBV5-1 and TRBJ2-5; D not resolved. The CDR3 contains 12 residues. V was trimmed by 0 bases and J by 5 bases, leaving 5 bases between them. The germline V gene has CDR1 SGHRS and CDR2 YFSETQ. The CDR3, as DNA: TGCGCCAGCAGCTTGGCCCTGGAGACCCAGTACTTC. Its protein is CASSLALETQYF.

In this sample, this clonotype turned up a few times. The V and J genes are TRBV5-1 and TRBJ1-2; D remains ambiguous. The CDR3 totals 14 residues. V lost 1 base to trimming and J lost 3 bases, with 10 bases between them. The V gene's germline CDR1 is SGHRS and CDR2 YFSETQ. The chain's CDR3 is CASSLNDVDYGYTF. Here the CDR3 DNA reads TGCGCCAGCAGCTTGAACGACGTAGACTATGGCTACACCTTC.

This clonotype was found many times. This sequence joins TRBV11-3 and TRBJ1-5; no clear D gene. V shed 1 base and J shed 2 bases, with 9 bases lying between them. The CDR3 is 15 residues long. Germline assignment: CDR1 SGHNT and CDR2 YENEEA. The CDR3 region is CASSLAARGNQPQHF. The CDR3, as DNA: TGTGCCAGCAGCTTAGCCGCTCGGGGCAATCAGCCCCAGCATTTT.